The 26 T cell receptor beta chains in this list originate from one sample, sequenced in a study of CD4 and CD8 cells across lung adenocarcinoma regions. TCRdb fed the PCR reads into MiXCR, producing one record per CDR3 protein. Among over 15,000 distinct CDR3 sequences listed, 55% were seen once. Sample: CD8+ T cells from the center of a lung tumor. Every receptor here comes from a female donor with lung adenocarcinoma. The CD4 and CD8 labels of this study may be unreliable.

About this clonotype: A junction end diverges from the germline sequence, so it may reflect a read error. The chain couples TRBV6-1 to TRBJ2-3; no reliable D call. There are 11 residues in the CDR3. From germline, CDR1 is MNHNS and CDR2 SASEGT. This chain's CDR3 is CASSAMRTQYF. DNA of the CDR3: TGTGCCAGCAGTGCCATGAGGACGCAGTACTTT.

As concerns this clonotype: A read error may produce the germline difference seen at one junction end. The chain joins TRBV6-1 to TRBJ2-3; TRBD1 is a possible D gene (7 bases). This CDR3 region has 14 residues. Germline CDR1 and CDR2: MNHNS and SASEGT. As DNA, the CDR3 is TGTGGCAGCAGGGGGGCGTGGGCGACAGATACGCAGTATTTC. Protein product: CGSRGAWATDTQYF.

This sequence joins TRBV6-1 and TRBJ1-5, with a possible D match to TRBD1 (6 bases). Germline assignment: CDR1 MNHNS and CDR2 SASEGT. Trimming took off 6 bases at V and 0 bases at J, with 12 bases between the two ends. The length of the CDR3 is 15 residues. CDR3: CASRTGGLSNQPQHF. The CDR3 DNA sequence: TGTGCCAGCAGAACGGGGGGGCTTAGCAATCAGCCCCAGCATTTT.

V and J are TRBV7-2 and TRBJ2-1, with 7 bases identical to TRBD2. The end of the DNA fits TRBJ2-5 better, so the J call may be wrong. Germline values: CDR1 SGHTA, CDR2 FQGNSA. The CDR3 covers 14 residues. The CDR3 bases are TGTGCCAGCAGCCCAGCGGGGAGGGTCGAGACCCAGTACTTC. Protein: CASSPAGRVETQYF.

This clonotype was picked up one time. The chain links TRBV4-1 to TRBJ2-5; possible D gene TRBD2, 6 bases. Germline values: CDR1 MGHRA, CDR2 YSYEKL. Deletions cut 6 bases from V and 5 bases from J, with 19 bases between. CDR3 size: 15 residues. CDR3 DNA: TGCGCCAGCAGGGAAGCACTTAGCGGAGGGGAGACCCAGTACTTC. Residues: CASREALSGGETQYF.

In this sample, this clonotype is medium-sized (0.01 to 0.1%). The chain carries TRBV6-1 and TRBJ2-2; a weak D match, TRBD1 (5 bases). This CDR3 is 15 amino acids long. Trimming removed 6 bases at V and 1 base at J, with 12 bases between. Germline V gene lookup returns CDR1 MNHNS and CDR2 SASEGT. CDR3 protein: CASSRFDRNTGELFF. The CDR3 DNA reads as TGTGCCAGCAGCCGCTTCGACAGGAACACCGGGGAGCTGTTTTTT.

The rearrangement joins TRBV27 to TRBJ2-5, with D perhaps TRBD1 (6 bases). The end of the DNA is better explained by TRBJ2-7, so the J call may be wrong. CDR1 and CDR2 (germline): MNHEY, SMNVEV (reference sequence). This CDR3 is 14 amino acids long. CDR3 region: CASSLSLGGYEQYF. The DNA of the CDR3 is TGTGCCAGCAGTTTATCGTTAGGGGGATACGAGCAGTACTTC.

This clonotype occurred many times. The chain links TRBV6-5 to TRBJ2-3; no definite D call. The CDR3 has 13 residues. V was cut by 3 bases and J by 5 bases, with 9 bases left in between. The germline V gene has CDR1 MNHEY and CDR2 SVGAGI. The CDR3 spells CASSYEVEDTQYF. CDR3 in DNA: TGTGCCAGCAGTTATGAGGTGGAAGATACGCAGTATTTT.

This clonotype was counted ten times or more. The V gene is TRBV6-1, the J gene TRBJ2-2; 9 bases are a match to TRBD2. J lost 6 bases, V lost 9 bases, and 5 bases had no gene match. CDR3 length: 13 amino acids. Germline assignment: CDR1 MNHNS and CDR2 SASEGT. The CDR3 sequence is CASQRGVSGELFF. Written as DNA, the CDR3 is TGTGCCAGTCAGCGGGGGGTTTCCGGGGAGCTGTTTTTT.

Remarks on this clonotype: One end of the junction varies from germline; a read error may be responsible. V is TRBV6-1 and J is TRBJ2-3, with TRBD1 as a possible D gene (5 bases). This CDR3 is built from 11 residues. Germline assignment: CDR1 MNHNS and CDR2 SASEGT. CDR3 region: CASPGADTLYF. The CDR3 DNA sequence: TGTGCCAGCCCTGGGGCAGATACGCTGTATTTT.

Comment on this clonotype: Without the conserved terminal phenylalanine or tryptophan, this CDR3 likely stems from a read error. This sequence joins TRBV6-5 and TRBJ2-3; perhaps D is TRBD1 or TRBD2 (6 bases each). The CDR3 spans 19 residues. Germline V lookup: CDR1 MNHEY, CDR2 SVGAGI. The CDR3 protein is CASSYTAGIGGRDTDTQYS. In DNA form, the CDR3 reads TGTGCCAGCAGTTACACTGCGGGTATCGGGGGCCGGGACACAGATACCCAGTATTCC.

The V and J genes are TRBV6-1 and TRBJ2-3; D is perhaps TRBD1 or TRBD2 (6 bases each). In germline, CDR1 is MNHNS, CDR2 SASEGT. V gave up 4 bases and J gave up 14 bases, with 31 bases separating them. The CDR3 runs to 17 residues. The CDR3 sequence: CASSVGRGQGGTGALYF. The CDR3 nucleotides read TGTGCCAGCAGTGTTGGTCGGGGGCAGGGAGGCACCGGGGCGCTGTATTTT.

Concerning this clonotype: The junction departs from the called germline gene at one end, perhaps through a read error. V gene TRBV6-1 combines with J gene TRBJ2-4; D may correspond to TRBD1 or TRBD2 (7 bases each). The CDR3 is made up of 14 amino acids. Germline V gives CDR1 MNHNS, CDR2 SASEGT. This CDR3 is CAGRGGLATNTQYF. In DNA form, the CDR3 reads TGTGCCGGCAGGGGGGGGTTAGCCACAAATACGCAGTATTTC.

J is TRBJ2-5 and V is TRBV6-1, with 8 bases aligning to TRBD2. The J call may be mistaken, given a closer DNA end match to TRBJ2-3. The CDR3 spans 16 residues. Germline CDR1 MNHNS, CDR2 SASEGT. CDR3 in amino acids: CASRPSGRRNKDTQYF. As DNA, the CDR3 is TGTGCCAGCAGGCCTAGCGGGCGCCGTAACAAAGATACGCAGTATTTT.

Notes on this clonotype: A junction boundary mismatches the germline segment, possibly from a read error. V is TRBV10-1 and J is TRBJ2-6; 8 bases line up with TRBD1. Germline assignment: CDR1 WNHNN and CDR2 SYGVQD (reference sequence). The CDR3 runs 16 residues. The CDR3 bases are TGCGCCAGCAGTGGCGGACAGGGTTCTGGCGCCAACGTGCAGACCTTC. It yields the protein CASSGGQGSGANVQTF.

This clonotype was counted a few times. The CDR3 protein is CASSPSGTEETQYF. The CDR3 DNA is TGTGCCAGCAGTCCTTCCGGGACGGAAGAGACCCAGTACTTC. The chain carries TRBV6-1 and TRBJ2-5; D possibly uses TRBD1 or TRBD2 (5 bases each). CDR1 is MNHNS and CDR2 is SASEGT in the germline V gene. The CDR3 covers 14 residues. With 5 bases removed from V and 3 bases from J, the gap between germline ends came to 13 bases.

This clonotype was recorded a few times. This rearrangement joins TRBV6-5 to TRBJ1-2; D remains ambiguous. V lost 4 bases to trimming and J lost 0 bases, with 9 bases between them. The CDR3 is made up of 14 amino acids. Germline CDR1 MNHEY, CDR2 SVGAGI. The CDR3 region has the DNA TGTGCCAGCAGTTGGGGAGATACTAACTATGGCTACACCTTC. The encoded protein is CASSWGDTNYGYTF.

The V and J genes are TRBV6-1 and TRBJ2-3, with 10 bases lining up with TRBD2. The CDR3 totals 17 residues. CDR1 and CDR2 from the germline V gene are MNHNS and SASEGT. V shed 5 bases and J 2 bases; nucleotides not matched to a gene: 10. This CDR3 is CASSPSGGGQHTDTQYF. The DNA of the CDR3 is TGTGCCAGCAGTCCGAGCGGGGGGGGACAGCACACAGATACGCAGTATTTT.

This clonotype has only a few counts. The gene calls are TRBV10-3 and TRBJ1-4; D may be TRBD1 (6 bases). The V and J ends lost 6 bases and 7 bases respectively, with 12 bases between them. CDR3 size: 13 residues. Germline CDR1 and CDR2: ENHRY and SYGVKD. The CDR3 bases are TGTGCCATCAGAGGGACATTACTTGAAAAACTGTTTTTT. Translating gives CAIRGTLLEKLFF.

This chain joins TRBV6-1 and TRBJ2-3; D not resolved. The assigned J gene may be wrong: the sequence end matches TRBJ2-7 better. The CDR3 is 14 amino acids. Germline values: CDR1 MNHNS, CDR2 SASEGT. The DNA of the CDR3 is TGTGCCAGCAGTGATTTGGTGCCCTCAGATACGCAGTACTTC. Its translation: CASSDLVPSDTQYF.

This clonotype was seen many times. The chain couples TRBV4-1 to TRBJ2-3, with D uncertain. Trimming took off 3 bases at V and 5 bases at J, with 15 bases between the two ends. The germline V gene has CDR1 MGHRA and CDR2 YSYEKL. There are 15 residues in the CDR3. CDR3 nucleotide sequence: TGCGCCAGCAGCCAGGCCCCCGTCCATAGAGATACGCAGTATTTT. Its protein is CASSQAPVHRDTQYF.

This clonotype is labeled medium-sized. This sequence joins TRBV6-6 and TRBJ1-1; D unresolved. Germline V gene data show CDR1 as MNHNY and CDR2 as SVGAGI (reference sequence). Trimming left V 3 bases short and J 5 bases short, with 7 bases between. CDR3 length equals 12 residues. CDR3 sequence (DNA): TGTGCCAGCAGTTATGTGGGGACTGAAGCTTTCTTT. The encoded protein is CASSYVGTEAFF.

This chain uses TRBV6-8 with TRBJ2-4; D is tentatively TRBD1 or TRBD2 (7 bases each). Germline lookup yields CDR1 MNHGY and CDR2 SAAAGT. This CDR3 has 14 amino acids. The V and J ends lost 8 bases and 13 bases respectively, with 24 bases between them. CDR3 sequence reads: CASRGLGGTDTQYF. The CDR3 region has the DNA TGTGCCAGCCGGGGGCTGGGGGGGACAGATACGCAGTACTTC.

This clonotype showed up just a few times. The chain links TRBV6-5 to TRBJ1-6, with 10 positions matching TRBD1. This CDR3 contains 16 residues. From germline, CDR1 is MNHEY and CDR2 SVGAGI. The V segment lost 2 bases and the J segment 10 bases; nucleotides outside the gene matches: 8. CDR3 bases: TGTGCCAGCAGTTACACCGGACAGGGGGTGGGATCACCCCTCCACTTT. It is translated as CASSYTGQGVGSPLHF.

This clonotype was recorded many times. The gene calls are TRBV10-2 and TRBJ1-1; a possible D gene is TRBD1 (6 bases). Trimming shortened V by 4 bases and J by 3 bases, and 9 bases separated the two germline ends. Germline lookup yields CDR1 WSHSY and CDR2 SAAADI. This CDR3 region has 13 residues. The CDR3 is CASSVRTDTEAFF. For the CDR3, the DNA is TGCGCCAGCAGTGTTCGGACAGACACTGAAGCTTTCTTT.

Comments on this clonotype: One end of the junction varies from germline; a read error may be responsible. The chain carries TRBV10-1 and TRBJ2-1; the match to TRBD1 covers 9 bases. The CDR3 runs to 17 residues. Germline loops: CDR1 WNHNN, CDR2 SYGVQD (reference sequence). CDR3 residues: CASSKLAPGQGRGELFF. DNA for the CDR3: TGCGCCAGCAGTAAACTCGCTCCGGGACAGGGTAGGGGTGAGCTGTTCTTT.